Listed here are 8 T cell receptor beta chains from one sample, sequenced in a study of regulatory T cells in long-lasting Graves disease. Regarding time point: newly diagnosed GD, antithyroid drugs for less than 3 months. PBMC-derived RNA was used for the TCR library. Combining iRepertoire HTBI primers with Arm-PCR of CDR3 regions, the authors built TCR beta libraries. One entry per CDR3 protein results from TCRdb running MiXCR on the multiplex PCR reads. The table has about 400,000 distinct CDR3 sequences, 15% to 18% seen once; the top ten hold about a fifth. The source material was peripheral blood mononuclear cells (PBMCs), sampled at new diagnosis, from a patient treated with antithyroid drugs. These TCRs come from a female donor with Graves disease.

This clonotype was recorded at least ten times. V gene TRBV4-1 combines with J gene TRBJ2-1; 9 positions agree with TRBD2. The CDR3 is 18 amino acids. From germline, CDR1 is MGHRA and CDR2 YSYEKL. Trimming took 0 bases from V and 8 from J; bases not matched to a gene: 14. The CDR3 DNA reads as TGCGCCAGCAGCCAAGATCGGAGGGGAAGCGGGAGGCCCGATGAGCAGTTCTTC. This sequence encodes CASSQDRRGSGRPDEQFF.

The rearrangement joins TRBV5-4 to TRBJ2-5; possibly TRBD2 for D (7 bases). Germline values: CDR1 SGHNT, CDR2 YYREEE (reference sequence). The CDR3 is 14 amino acids. The V gene lost 7 bases and the J gene lost 4 bases, with 17 bases spanning the gap. The CDR3 protein is CASGIGGLGETQYF. CDR3 nucleotide sequence: TGTGCCAGCGGAATCGGGGGGCTGGGAGAGACCCAGTACTTC.

About this clonotype itself: A far larger clone is one base from this, pointing to a likely read error. The genes are TRBV20-1 and TRBJ2-7; no clear D gene. With the DNA end fitting TRBJ2-1 better, the J assignment may be wrong. There are 14 residues in the CDR3. CDR1 and CDR2 (germline): DFQATT, SNEGSKA (reference sequence). The CDR3 sequence is CSARGTGEHNEQFF. The DNA for the CDR3 is TGCAGTGCTAGAGGAACTGGCGAGCACAATGAGCAGTTCTTC.

This clonotype was detected many times. The V and J genes are TRBV4-1 and TRBJ1-2; D unresolved. V lost 1 base to trimming and J lost 1 base, with 7 bases between them. CDR1 MGHRA and CDR2 YSYEKL come from the germline V gene. CDR3 length equals 14 residues. DNA for the CDR3: TGCGCCAGCAGCCAAGTGCAGGATAACTATGGCTACACCTTC. As protein: CASSQVQDNYGYTF.

This clonotype was observed at least ten times. The chain is built from TRBV28 and TRBJ2-1; 9 bases match TRBD2. The CDR3 is 14 amino acids. The germline V gene has CDR1 MDHEN and CDR2 SYDVKM. J gave up 2 bases and V 8 bases, and 4 bases lay outside the gene matches. CDR3 sequence: CASFSGRAYNEQFF. The CDR3 DNA sequence: TGTGCCAGCTTTAGCGGGAGAGCCTACAATGAGCAGTTCTTC.

The table lists this clonotype with many counts. The CDR3 here is CSVDPRPQDLQETQYF. CDR3 in DNA: TGCAGCGTTGATCCCAGGCCCCAGGACCTCCAAGAGACCCAGTACTTC. The chain recombines TRBV29-1 with TRBJ2-5; D gene uncertain. The germline V gene has CDR1 SQVTM and CDR2 ANQGSEA. The CDR3 totals 16 residues. Trimming left V 3 bases short and J 1 base short, with 18 bases between.

V and J are TRBV10-3 and TRBJ1-4; D is ambiguous. The germline gives CDR1 ENHRY, CDR2 SYGVKD. This CDR3 is built from 18 residues. V was cut by 2 bases and J by 4 bases, with 20 bases left in between. CDR3 residues: CAISEILGPNLSNEKLFF. The CDR3 DNA follows: TGTGCCATCAGTGAGATTTTAGGCCCGAATTTAAGTAATGAAAAACTGTTTTTT.

This rearrangement joins TRBV5-5 to TRBJ1-5; TRBD1 might be the D (5 bases). V dropped 0 bases and J dropped 0 bases, with 13 bases sitting between them. Germline-derived CDR1 and CDR2 are SGHKS and YYEKEE (reference sequence). The CDR3 is made up of 17 amino acids. CDR3 bases: TGTGCCAGCAGCTTGGCCCCCAGGGATGTTAGCAATCAGCCCCAGCATTTT. Translation gives CASSLAPRDVSNQPQHF.